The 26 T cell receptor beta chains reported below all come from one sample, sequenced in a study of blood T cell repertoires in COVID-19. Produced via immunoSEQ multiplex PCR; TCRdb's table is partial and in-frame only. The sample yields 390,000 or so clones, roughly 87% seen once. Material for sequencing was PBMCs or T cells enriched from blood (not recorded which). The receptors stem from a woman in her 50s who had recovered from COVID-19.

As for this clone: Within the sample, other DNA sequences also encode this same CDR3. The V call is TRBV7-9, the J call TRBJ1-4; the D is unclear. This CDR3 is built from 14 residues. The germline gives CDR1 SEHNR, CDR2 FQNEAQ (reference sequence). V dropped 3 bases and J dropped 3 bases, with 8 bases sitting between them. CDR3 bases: TGTGCCAGCAGCTTGTCGAGCTCTAATGAAAAACTGTTTTTT. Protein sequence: CASSLSSSNEKLFF.

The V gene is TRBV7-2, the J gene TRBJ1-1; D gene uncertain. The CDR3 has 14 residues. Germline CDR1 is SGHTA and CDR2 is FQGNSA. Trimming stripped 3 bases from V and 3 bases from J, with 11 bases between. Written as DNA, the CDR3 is TGTGCCAGCAGCTTCCGACGGGGAGACACTGAAGCTTTCTTT. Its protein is CASSFRRGDTEAFF.

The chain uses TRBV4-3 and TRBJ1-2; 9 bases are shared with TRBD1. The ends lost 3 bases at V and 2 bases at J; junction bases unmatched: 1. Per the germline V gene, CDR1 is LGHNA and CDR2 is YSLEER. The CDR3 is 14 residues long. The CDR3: CASSQGTGNYGYTF. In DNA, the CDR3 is TGCGCCAGCAGCCAGGGGACAGGGAACTATGGCTACACCTTC.

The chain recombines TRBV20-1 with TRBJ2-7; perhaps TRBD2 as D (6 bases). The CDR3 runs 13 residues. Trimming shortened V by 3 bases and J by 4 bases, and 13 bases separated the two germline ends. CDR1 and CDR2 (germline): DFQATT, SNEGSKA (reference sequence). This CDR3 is CSASRRAGYEQYF. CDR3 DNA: TGCAGTGCTAGTCGGAGGGCGGGTTACGAGCAGTACTTC.

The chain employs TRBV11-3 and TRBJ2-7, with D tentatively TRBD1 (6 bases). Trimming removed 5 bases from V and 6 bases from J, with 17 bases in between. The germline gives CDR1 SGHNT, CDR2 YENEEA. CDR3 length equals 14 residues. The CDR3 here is CASSRGQNGVEQYF. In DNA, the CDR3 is TGTGCCAGCAGCCGAGGACAGAATGGGGTCGAGCAGTACTTC.

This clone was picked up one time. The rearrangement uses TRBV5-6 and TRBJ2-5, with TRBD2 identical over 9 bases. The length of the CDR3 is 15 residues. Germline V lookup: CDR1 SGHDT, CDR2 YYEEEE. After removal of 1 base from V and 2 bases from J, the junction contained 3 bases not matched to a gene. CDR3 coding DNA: TGTGCCAGCAGCTTGTTGGCGGGGGGGCAAGAGACCCAGTACTTC. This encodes CASSLLAGGQETQYF.

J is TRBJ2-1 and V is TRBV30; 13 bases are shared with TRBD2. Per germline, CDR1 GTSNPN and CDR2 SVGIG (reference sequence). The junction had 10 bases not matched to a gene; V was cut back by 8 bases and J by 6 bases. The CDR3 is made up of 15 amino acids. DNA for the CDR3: TGTGCCGGCCAGGGGGGACTAGCGGGACCCAATGAGCAGTTCTTC. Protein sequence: CAGQGGLAGPNEQFF.

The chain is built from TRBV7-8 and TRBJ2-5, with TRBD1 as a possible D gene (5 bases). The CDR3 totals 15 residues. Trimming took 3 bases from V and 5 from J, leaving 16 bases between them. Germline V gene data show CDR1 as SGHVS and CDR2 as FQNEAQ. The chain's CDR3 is CASSFTSQVWETQYF. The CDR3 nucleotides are TGTGCCAGCAGCTTTACCTCACAGGTTTGGGAGACCCAGTACTTC.

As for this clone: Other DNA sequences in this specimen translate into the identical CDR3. CDR3 region: CASSLGQGSTDTQYF. CDR3 nucleotides: TGTGCCAGCAGCTTAGGGCAGGGGAGCACAGATACGCAGTATTTT. The V and J genes are TRBV11-2 and TRBJ2-3; D is perhaps TRBD1 (6 bases). The CDR3 covers 15 residues. Per germline, CDR1 SGHAT and CDR2 FQNNGV. Deletions cut 1 base from V and 0 bases from J, with 8 bases between.

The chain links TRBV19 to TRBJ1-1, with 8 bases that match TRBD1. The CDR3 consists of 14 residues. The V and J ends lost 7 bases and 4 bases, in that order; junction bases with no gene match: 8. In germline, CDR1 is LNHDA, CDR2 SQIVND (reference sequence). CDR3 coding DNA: TGTGCCAGTATTACGACAGGGGCACTCACTGAAGCTTTCTTT. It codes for CASITTGALTEAFF. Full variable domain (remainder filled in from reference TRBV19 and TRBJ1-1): DGGITQSPKYLFRKEGQNVTLSCEQNLNHDAMYWYRQDPGQGLRLIYYSQIVNDFQKGDIAEGYSVSREKKESFPLTVTSAQKNPTAFYLCASITTGALTEAFFGQGTRLTVV.

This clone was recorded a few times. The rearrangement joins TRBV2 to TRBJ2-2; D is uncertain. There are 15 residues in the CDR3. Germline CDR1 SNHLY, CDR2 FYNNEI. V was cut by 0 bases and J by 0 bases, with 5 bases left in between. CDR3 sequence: CASSEANTNTGELFF. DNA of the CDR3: TGTGCCAGCAGTGAAGCGAACACGAACACCGGGGAGCTGTTTTTT.

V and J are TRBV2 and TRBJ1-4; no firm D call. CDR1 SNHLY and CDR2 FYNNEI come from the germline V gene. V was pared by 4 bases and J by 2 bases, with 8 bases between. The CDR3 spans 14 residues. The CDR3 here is CASSVLRTNEKLFF. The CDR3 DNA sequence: TGTGCCAGCAGTGTGTTACGGACTAATGAAAAACTGTTTTTT.

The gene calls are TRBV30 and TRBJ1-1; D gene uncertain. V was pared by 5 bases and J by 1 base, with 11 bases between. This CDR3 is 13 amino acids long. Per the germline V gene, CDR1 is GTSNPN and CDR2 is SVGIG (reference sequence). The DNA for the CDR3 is TGTGCCTGGTCAAGGTCAGGGAACACTGAAGCTTTCTTT. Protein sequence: CAWSRSGNTEAFF.

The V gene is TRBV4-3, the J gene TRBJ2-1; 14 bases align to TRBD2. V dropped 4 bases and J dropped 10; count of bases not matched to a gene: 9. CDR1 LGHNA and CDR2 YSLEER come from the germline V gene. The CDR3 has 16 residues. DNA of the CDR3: TGCGCCAGCAGCCCATCGGGACTAGCGGGAGTTCTAGAGCAGTTCTTC. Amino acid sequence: CASSPSGLAGVLEQFF.

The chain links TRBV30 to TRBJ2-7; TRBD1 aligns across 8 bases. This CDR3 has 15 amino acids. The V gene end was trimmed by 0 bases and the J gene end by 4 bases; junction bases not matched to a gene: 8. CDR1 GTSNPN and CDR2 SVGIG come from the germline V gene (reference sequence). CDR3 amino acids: CAWSVPAGGWYEQYF. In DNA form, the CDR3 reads TGTGCCTGGAGTGTGCCGGCAGGGGGCTGGTACGAGCAGTACTTC. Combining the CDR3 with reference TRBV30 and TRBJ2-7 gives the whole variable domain SQTIHQWPATLVQPVGSPLSLECTVEGTSNPNLYWYRQAAGRGLQLLFYSVGIGQISSEVPQNLSASRPQDRQFILSSKKLLLSDSGFYLCAWSVPAGGWYEQYFGPGTRLTVT.

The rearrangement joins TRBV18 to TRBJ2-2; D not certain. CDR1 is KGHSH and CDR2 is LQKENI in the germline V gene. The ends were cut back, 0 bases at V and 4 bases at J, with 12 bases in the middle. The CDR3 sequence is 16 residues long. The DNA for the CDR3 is TGTGCCAGCTCACCACCCTCGGGTGGCGGCACCGGGGAGCTGTTTTTT. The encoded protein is CASSPPSGGGTGELFF.

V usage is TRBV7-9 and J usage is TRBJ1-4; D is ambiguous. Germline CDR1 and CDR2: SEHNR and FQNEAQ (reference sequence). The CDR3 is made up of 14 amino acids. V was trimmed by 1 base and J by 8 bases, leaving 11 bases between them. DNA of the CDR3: TGTGCCAGCAGCTTAGACCCGGGAGGGGAAAAACTGTTTTTT. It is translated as CASSLDPGGEKLFF. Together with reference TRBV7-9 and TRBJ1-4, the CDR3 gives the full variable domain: DTGVSQNPRHKITKRGQNVTFRCDPISEHNRLYWYRQTLGQGPEFLTYFQNEAQLEKSRLLSDRFSAERPKGSFSTLEIQRTEQGDSAMYLCASSLDPGGEKLFFGSGTQLSVL.

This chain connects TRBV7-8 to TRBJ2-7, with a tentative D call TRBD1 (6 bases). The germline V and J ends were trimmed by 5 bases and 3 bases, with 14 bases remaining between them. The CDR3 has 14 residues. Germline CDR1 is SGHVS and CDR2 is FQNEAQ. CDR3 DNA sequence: TGTGCCAGCAGCCCATCTTCAGGGGTCTACGAGCAGTACTTC. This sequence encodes CASSPSSGVYEQYF.

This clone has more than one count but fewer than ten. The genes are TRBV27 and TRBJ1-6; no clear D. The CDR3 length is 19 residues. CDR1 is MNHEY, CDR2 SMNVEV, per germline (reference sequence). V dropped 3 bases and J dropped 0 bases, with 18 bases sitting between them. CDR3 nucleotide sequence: TGTGCCAGCAGTTTCCGCCCCGTAGGCGGCAGCTCCTATAATTCACCCCTCCACTTT. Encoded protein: CASSFRPVGGSSYNSPLHF.

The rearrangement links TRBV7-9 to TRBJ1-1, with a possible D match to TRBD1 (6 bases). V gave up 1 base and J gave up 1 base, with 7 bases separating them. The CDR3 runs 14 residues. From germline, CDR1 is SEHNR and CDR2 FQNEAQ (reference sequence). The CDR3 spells CASSLGTANTEAFF. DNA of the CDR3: TGTGCCAGCAGCTTAGGGACAGCGAACACTGAAGCTTTCTTT.

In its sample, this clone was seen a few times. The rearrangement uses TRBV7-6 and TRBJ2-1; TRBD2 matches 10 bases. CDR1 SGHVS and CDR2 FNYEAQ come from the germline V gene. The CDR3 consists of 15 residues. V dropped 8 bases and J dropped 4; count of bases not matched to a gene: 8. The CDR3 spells CASALSGGTYNEQFF. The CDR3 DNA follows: TGTGCCAGCGCCCTTAGCGGGGGGACATACAATGAGCAGTTCTTC.

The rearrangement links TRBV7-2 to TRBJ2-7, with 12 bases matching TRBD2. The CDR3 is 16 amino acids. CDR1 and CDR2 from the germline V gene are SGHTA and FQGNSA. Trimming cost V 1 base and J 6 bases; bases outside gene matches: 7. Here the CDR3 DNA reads TGTGCCAGCAGCTTAGAGGCTAGCGGGAGGGCCGGCGAGCAGTACTTC. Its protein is CASSLEASGRAGEQYF.

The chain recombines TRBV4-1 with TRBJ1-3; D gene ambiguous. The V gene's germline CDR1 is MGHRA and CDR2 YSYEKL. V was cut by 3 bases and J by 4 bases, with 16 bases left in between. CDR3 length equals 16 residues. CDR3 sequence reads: CASSHPGRRVGNTIYF. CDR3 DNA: TGCGCCAGCAGCCACCCGGGAAGAAGGGTAGGAAACACCATATATTTT.

This CDR3 reads CATSRTRISYEQYF. Written as DNA, the CDR3 is TGTGCCACCAGCAGAACCAGGATCTCCTACGAGCAGTACTTC. V and J are TRBV15 and TRBJ2-7; D ambiguous. The CDR3 runs 14 residues. Between the trimmed V and J ends, which lost 2 bases and 0 bases, there was a span of 8 bases. Germline V gene sequence: CDR1 LNHNV, CDR2 YYDKDF (reference sequence). The full variable domain, completed using reference TRBV15 and TRBJ2-7, is DAMVIQNPRYQVTQFGKPVTLSCSQTLNHNVMYWYQQKSSQAPKLLFHYYDKDFNNEADTPDNFQSRRPNTSFCFLDIRSPGLGDTAMYLCATSRTRISYEQYFGPGTRLTVT.

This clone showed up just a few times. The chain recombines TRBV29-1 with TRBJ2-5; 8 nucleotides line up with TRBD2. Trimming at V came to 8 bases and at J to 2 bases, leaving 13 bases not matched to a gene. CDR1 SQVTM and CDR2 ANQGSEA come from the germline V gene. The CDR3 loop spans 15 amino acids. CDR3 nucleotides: TGCAGCCTGTTACTGGTTTCTAGCGGGCAAGAGACCCAGTACTTC. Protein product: CSLLLVSSGQETQYF.

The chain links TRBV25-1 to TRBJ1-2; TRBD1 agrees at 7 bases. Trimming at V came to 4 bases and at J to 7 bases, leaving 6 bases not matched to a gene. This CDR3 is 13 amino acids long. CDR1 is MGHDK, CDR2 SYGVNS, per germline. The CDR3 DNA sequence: TGTGCCAGCAGTGGACACAGGGGTGGTGGCTACACCTTC. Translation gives CASSGHRGGGYTF.